One and the same sample provided the 3 T cell receptor beta chains below, sequenced in a study of long-term antiretroviral therapy in people with HIV. The authors ran the immunoSEQ assay, v3.0, at survey level. This table comes from immunoSEQ multiplex PCR, and its TCRdb copy is limited to in-frame clones, with some not included. In the table there are approximately 29,000 clones, roughly 90% of which are singletons. Sequenced here: unsorted PBMCs, sampled 0.5 years after starting antiretroviral therapy. The receptors were sampled from a woman aged 18-29 years with HIV.

This chain links TRBV6-6 with TRBJ1-5; tentative D call: TRBD1 (6 bases). Germline V lookup: CDR1 MNHNY, CDR2 SVGAGI (reference sequence). V gave up 5 bases and J gave up 1 base, with 15 bases separating them. There are 16 residues in the CDR3. The chain's CDR3 is CASSGGSQVSNQPQHF. The DNA of the CDR3 is TGTGCCAGCAGTGGGGGCTCCCAGGTGAGCAATCAGCCCCAGCATTTT.

This clone came up once. CDR3 residues: CASSLAASGHTDTQYF. As DNA, the CDR3 is TGTGCCAGCAGCTTAGCAGCTAGCGGACACACAGATACGCAGTATTTT. The chain is built from TRBV7-2 and TRBJ2-3; 7 bases fit TRBD2. In germline, CDR1 is SGHTA, CDR2 FQGNSA. V shed 0 bases, J shed 2 bases, and the junction held 5 bases outside the gene matches. This CDR3 has 16 residues.

The rearrangement uses TRBV28 and TRBJ2-7, with TRBD2 matching over 8 bases. The CDR3 is made up of 16 amino acids. After removal of 6 bases from V and 3 bases from J, the junction contained 13 bases not matched to a gene. Germline CDR1 and CDR2: MDHEN and SYDVKM. The CDR3 DNA sequence: TGTGCCAGCAGCTACCCGAGTAGCGGGACTATCTACGAGCAGTACTTC. Translated: CASSYPSSGTIYEQYF.